This TCR beta chain was captured by sequencing in a study of T cell repertoires in cytomegalovirus infection. Study summary: Selected CMV epitopes included recently identified HLA-C-restricted ones as well as well-studied HLA-B-restricted ones. Public TCR beta signatures were indicative of both CMV infection and a matching HLA type.

Study-level findings and limits: HLA-C-restricted CMV clonotypes gave the most frequent clonotype in two of eight donors. Summed frequency of public TCR beta families distinguished CMV carriers with the relevant HLA.

In regard to this clonotype: Its antigen is still unknown.

CDR1 and CDR2 from the germline V gene are LNHDA and SQIVND (reference sequence). This CDR3 comprises 15 residues. Trimming at V came to 5 bases and at J to 11 bases, leaving 10 bases not matched to a gene. Each CDR3 protein is one row after TCRdb ran MiXCR on the reads. The sample includes about half a million distinct CDR3 sequences, roughly 34% of them seen just once. The sequenced sample was cultured PBMCs, obtained from culture after CMV antigen stimulation. This TCR derives from a human donor in good health (CMV status not recorded). Some clones in this sample may be carry-over from other donors' samples. The chain couples TRBV19 to TRBJ2-1; 12 nucleotides match TRBD2. The CDR3: CASSELAGGMGKQFF. The CDR3 DNA is TGTGCCAGTAGTGAACTAGCGGGAGGTATGGGTAAGCAGTTCTTC.